This T cell receptor (beta chain) was retrieved from a study of Graves' ophthalmopathy and Graves' hyperthyroidism (dated by TCRdb to the late 2010s). With regard to the full study: Peripheral blood was collected at initial diagnosis, prior to any treatment. The study used TCR beta repertoire signatures to distinguish Graves' ophthalmopathy from Graves' hyperthyroidism and to predict progression to ophthalmopathy. In total, 135 blood samples were TCR-sequenced: around 42 ophthalmopathy, roughly 80 hyperthyroidism and some 17 hyperthyroidism-to-ophthalmopathy patients. To explore V-J signatures that separate ophthalmopathy from hyperthyroidism, a discovery set of about 100 patients was enrolled, consisting of fewer than 45 with ophthalmopathy and about 60 with stable hyperthyroidism. An independent validation cohort was composed of roughly 18 hyperthyroidism patients and more than 15 patients who later progressed from hyperthyroidism to ophthalmopathy. T-cell repertoires of thyroid tissue and blood were compared in over 5 hyperthyroidism patients. Once sampling was done, hyperthyroidism patients were given methimazole at a starting dose of 30 mg daily, while ophthalmopathy patients were given high-dose intravenous methylprednisolone. The roughly 94 discovery patients were randomly divided into training and test sets at a 7:3 ratio.

The investigation overall reported the following: Ophthalmopathy was separated from stable hyperthyroidism by the 13-signature model with roughly 90% sensitivity and just under 84% specificity in cross-validation and with 80%/75% in the test set. Among expanded thyroid clonotypes with frequency above 0.001, most also showed up in blood, which suggests that blood repertoires may reflect the thyroid immune response. In validation, the model predicted ophthalmopathy progression with less than 71% sensitivity and about 73% specificity; 12 predicted patients were CT-confirmed with GO in a median of roughly 6.8 months. No statistical method was used to predetermine the sample size, and group allocation was not hidden from the investigators.

This clonotype was recorded many times. The antigen it binds to is not known. No qualities accompany the bases; no much larger clone lies one base away. For repertoire sequencing, the TCR beta CDR3 regions were amplified from RNA transcripts. The first round of RT-PCR was done with HTBI primers and the Qiagen OneStep RT-PCR kit, and was followed by a second round of multiplex PCR, then size selection and purification. Sequencing of the libraries was carried out on an Illumina HiSeq2000 in paired-end mode with 100 bp reads. Turning to the authors' computational methods: SOAPnuke was used to process the reads, removing any read that contained adapters or uncalled bases, had a mean Phred below 15, or lacked an exact match to the constant primer or identifier. COPE v1.2.5 was used to merge the high-quality paired reads. Each unique nucleotide sequence was defined as a clonotype, and clonotypes were aligned to IMGT TRB V, D and J references with MiTCR v1.1. Only V-J combinations with frequency above 0.0001 were analysed, covering over 98% of repertoires. For each V-J combination, a TCR clonal expansion and chaos score was defined as F50 clonal expansion divided by the chaos observed in the TCRdist matrix. Features were reduced by Welch's t-statistics and random forest to 10 to 15 V-J combinations, which fed a naive Bayes classifier. Thyroid-blood repertoire similarity was quantified with the Morisita-Horn index. TCRdb ran its own pipeline on the public reads, namely fastp trimming at Q25 and MiXCR clone calling, and kept in-frame beta chains. Records with the same CDR3 protein are collapsed into one entry carrying the most frequent genes and DNA. The V and J calls and clone size are TCRdb's, not the authors'. The sample includes about 380,000 distinct CDR3 sequences, with approximately 15% observed a single time. The ten biggest clones cover 7% of the sample.

The germline V gene supplies CDR1 MGHRA and CDR2 YSYEKL. The trim is 0 bases for V and 4 bases for J, with a gap of 6 bases between the germline ends. The CDR3 covers 13 residues, taking in both the cysteine and the phenylalanine. Only CDR3 DNA remains: 39 bases, in frame from the first base. Stable hyperthyroidism was defined as no progression to ophthalmopathy within 18 months of follow-up. The hyperthyroidism patients were 18 to 65 years old and newly diagnosed, with a disease duration of less than 2 months. Patients with other autoimmune diseases, uncontrolled infections, pregnancy or lactation were excluded from the study. Diagnosis relied on clinical symptoms, serum thyroxine, TRAb, thyroid ultrasound and orbital computed tomography. PBMCs were isolated from about 10 ml of fresh peripheral blood by Ficoll-Paque density gradient centrifugation. Trizol reagent was used to extract the total RNA, and its quality was then checked on an Agilent 2100 Bioanalyzer.

The sample consisted of peripheral blood. The receptor was isolated from a woman aged 18-29 years with stable Graves' hyperthyroidism. Donor details come from another sample of the same person, matched by shared clones. The rearranged chain carries TRBV4-1 and TRBJ1-2; the D gene cannot be named for sure. The CDR3 region has the sequence CASSQDRGYGYTF. The bases are TGCGCCAGCAGCCAAGACCGGGGCTATGGCTACACCTTC.